These 11 T cell receptor beta chains were sequenced from one sample in a study of blood T cells in healthy people across ages. Alongside a J-beta primer mix, a sample-barcoded 5' primer served in a second PCR lasting roughly 7 to 11 cycles. Each CDR3 protein is one row after TCRdb ran MiXCR on the 5' RACE reads. There are around 800,000 distinct CDR3 sequences in the sample; roughly 26% occur only once, and 2.5% to 3.5% lies in the top ten. These data were likewise used in another study, on T cells of mothers and their children.

Sequencing was done on a sample of blood. The source is a boy aged 5-17 years in good health.

This clonotype was seen a few times. One end of the junction is discordant with germline, which a read error may explain. The rearrangement uses TRBV7-2 and TRBJ2-1, with TRBD2 matching over 8 bases. Germline V gene data show CDR1 as SGHTA and CDR2 as FQGNSA. The CDR3 is 13 residues long. The CDR3 coding sequence is TGTGCCAGCAGCGAGCGGGGGTACAATGAGCAGTTCTTT. It encodes CASSERGYNEQFF.

The chain is built from TRBV5-1 and TRBJ1-4; no clear D gene. This CDR3 has 12 amino acids. The germline V and J ends were trimmed by 3 bases and 11 bases, with 11 bases remaining between them. Germline lookup yields CDR1 SGHRS and CDR2 YFSETQ. CDR3 sequence: CASSSTGYKLFF. The CDR3 region has the DNA TGCGCCAGCAGCTCGACCGGGTACAAACTGTTTTTT.

This clonotype turned up a few times. CDR3: CAWGLGRAETQYF. The CDR3 DNA is TGTGCCTGGGGCCTTGGCAGGGCGGAGACCCAGTACTTC. The V gene is TRBV30, the J gene TRBJ2-5; tentative D call: TRBD1 (5 bases). Looked up from germline, CDR1 is GTSNPN and CDR2 is SVGIG (reference sequence). CDR3 length equals 13 residues. Between the trimmed V and J ends, which lost 5 bases and 5 bases, there was a span of 15 bases.

This clonotype was counted a few times. This sequence joins TRBV7-6 and TRBJ2-6; D is ambiguous. V lost 5 bases and J 0 bases, leaving 8 bases between the germline ends. CDR3 length: 15 amino acids. CDR1 SGHVS and CDR2 FNYEAQ come from the germline V gene. In DNA form, the CDR3 reads TGTGCCAGCAGCACCAGTTCCTCTGGGGCCAACGTCCTGACTTTC. Its protein is CASSTSSSGANVLTF. The entire variable domain, with the rest obtained from reference TRBV7-6 and TRBJ2-6, is as follows: GAGVSQSPRYKVTKRGQDVALRCDPISGHVSLYWYRQALGQGPEFLTYFNYEAQQDKSGLPNDRFSAERPEGSISTLTIQRTEQRDSAMYRCASSTSSSGANVLTFGAGSRLTVL.

The chain couples TRBV7-2 to TRBJ2-7; D is possibly TRBD1 or TRBD2 (6 bases each). Germline CDR1 is SGHTA and CDR2 is FQGNSA. V was shortened by 4 bases and J by 1 base, with 14 bases between the two germline ends. This CDR3 is 15 amino acids long. CDR3 loop: CASSSSGGTSYEQYF. Written as DNA, the CDR3 is TGTGCCAGCAGCTCCTCCGGCGGGACATCCTACGAGCAGTACTTC.

The CDR3 spells CASSSGPGDTIYF. The CDR3 nucleotides are TGTGCCAGCAGCTCTGGACCCGGGGACACCATATATTTT. The rearrangement joins TRBV7-3 to TRBJ1-3, with no clear D. Germline values: CDR1 SGHTA, CDR2 FQGTGA. The V end was cut by 4 bases, the J end by 8 bases, with 12 bases between. This CDR3 region has 13 residues.

This clonotype was seen only a few times. V gene TRBV6-1 combines with J gene TRBJ2-7; 7 bases are shared with TRBD2. The CDR3 totals 15 residues. V was clipped by 4 bases and J by 5 bases; unmatched bases: 11. Germline V lookup: CDR1 MNHNS, CDR2 SASEGT. CDR3 coding DNA: TGTGCCAGCAGTGCTAGGGCGGGGGAGAATCACGAGCAGTACTTC. This codes for CASSARAGENHEQYF.

The chain uses TRBV28 and TRBJ2-5; D is ambiguous. This CDR3 comprises 21 residues. CDR1 and CDR2 from the germline V gene are MDHEN and SYDVKM. Between the trimmed V and J ends, which lost 2 bases and 1 base, there was a span of 29 bases. The CDR3 DNA reads TGTGCCAGCAGTTTAAAACTATTCCAAGGATTGCAAGGGCCCTTCCAAGAGACCCAGTACTTC. It translates to CASSLKLFQGLQGPFQETQYF.

A few counts support this clonotype. The chain uses TRBV7-8 and TRBJ2-7; perhaps TRBD1 as D (5 bases). The CDR3 is 15 amino acids. The V gene's germline CDR1 is SGHVS and CDR2 FQNEAQ. The V end was cut by 3 bases, the J end by 3 bases, with 15 bases between. CDR3 bases: TGTGCCAGCAGCTTTCGGCCCAGGGTACACTACGAGCAGTACTTC. Protein sequence: CASSFRPRVHYEQYF. The full variable domain, rest sourced from reference TRBV7-8 and TRBJ2-7, is GAGVSQSPRYKVAKRGQDVALRCDPISGHVSLFWYQQALGQGPEFLTYFQNEAQLDKSGLPSDRFFAERPEGSVSTLKIQRTQQEDSAVYLCASSFRPRVHYEQYFGPGTRLTVT.

This clonotype was seen only a few times. This chain connects TRBV7-3 to TRBJ1-2; TRBD1 is a possible D gene (5 bases). This CDR3 has 13 amino acids. Trimming pared 1 base from V and 8 bases from J, leaving 11 bases between. The germline V gene encodes CDR1 SGHTA and CDR2 FQGTGA. CDR3 DNA: TGTGCCAGCAGCTTAAAGAGGGGCGGAGGCTACACCTTC. It specifies CASSLKRGGGYTF. The whole variable domain, remainder taken from reference TRBV7-3 and TRBJ1-2, is GAGVSQTPSNKVTEKGKYVELRCDPISGHTALYWYRQSLGQGPEFLIYFQGTGAADDSGLPNDRFFAVRPEGSVSTLKIQRTERGDSAVYLCASSLKRGGGYTFGSGTRLTVV.

V usage is TRBV20-1 and J usage is TRBJ2-7, with 9 positions matching TRBD2. The CDR3 covers 15 residues. Germline V CDR1 and CDR2: DFQATT, SNEGSKA (reference sequence). J lost 6 bases, V lost 6 bases, and 15 bases had no gene match. The CDR3 spells CSATSPQRGAVEQYF. DNA for the CDR3: TGCAGTGCCACGTCCCCCCAGCGGGGGGCGGTCGAGCAGTACTTC.